The sequence of this TCR beta chain was determined in a study of technical replicates of blood from a few donors. The CDR3 loop spans 16 amino acids. Trimming left V 1 base short and J 2 bases short, with 13 bases between. The germline V gene has CDR1 SGHTA and CDR2 FQGTGA. Method: immunoSEQ multiplex PCR; TCRdb's copy keeps in-frame clones and lacks some. This table holds approximately 87,000 clones, 75% to 95% found once. The chain couples TRBV7-3 to TRBJ2-3; no definite D call. The receptor comes from a human donor in good health. Some clones in this sample may be carry-over from other donors' samples. Sequencing was done on a sample of T cells isolated from PBMCs. The CDR3 DNA reads TGTGCCAGCAGCTTAAGTCGAGTTCCCCCCACAGATACGCAGTATTTT. Its protein product is CASSLSRVPPTDTQYF.